This T cell receptor beta chain was recorded in a study of T and B cells in COVID-19 patients. Overall study context: Peripheral blood came from COVID-19 patients with active infection or after recovery. Of approximately 21 active-infection patients, more than nine were critically ill with mechanical ventilation or extracorporeal membrane oxygenation. Study conclusions and caveats: Patients with COVID-19 reportedly showed strongly skewed T cell receptor beta variable and joining gene usage.

This clonotype is categorized as medium-sized. Antigen: not known. TRB was amplified from about 260-540 ng of blood genomic DNA. The length of the CDR3 is 14 residues. The V and J ends lost 7 bases and 4 bases, in that order; junction bases with no gene match: 8. From germline, CDR1 is LNHDA and CDR2 SQIVND (reference sequence). BIOMED2 TRB-A/B primer pools were used in multiplex TRB PCR. TCRdb analysed the multiplex PCR reads with MiXCR anew, one entry per CDR3 protein. The sample includes 4,000 to 5,000 distinct CDR3 sequences, 25% to 35% of them seen just once. Material for sequencing was blood. The clonotype was recovered from a human donor with active COVID-19. The V and J genes are TRBV19 and TRBJ1-2, with 8 bases fitting TRBD1. DNA of the CDR3: TGTGCCAGTACCATCAGGGGGCGCAGCTATGGCTACACCTTC. As protein: CASTIRGRSYGYTF.